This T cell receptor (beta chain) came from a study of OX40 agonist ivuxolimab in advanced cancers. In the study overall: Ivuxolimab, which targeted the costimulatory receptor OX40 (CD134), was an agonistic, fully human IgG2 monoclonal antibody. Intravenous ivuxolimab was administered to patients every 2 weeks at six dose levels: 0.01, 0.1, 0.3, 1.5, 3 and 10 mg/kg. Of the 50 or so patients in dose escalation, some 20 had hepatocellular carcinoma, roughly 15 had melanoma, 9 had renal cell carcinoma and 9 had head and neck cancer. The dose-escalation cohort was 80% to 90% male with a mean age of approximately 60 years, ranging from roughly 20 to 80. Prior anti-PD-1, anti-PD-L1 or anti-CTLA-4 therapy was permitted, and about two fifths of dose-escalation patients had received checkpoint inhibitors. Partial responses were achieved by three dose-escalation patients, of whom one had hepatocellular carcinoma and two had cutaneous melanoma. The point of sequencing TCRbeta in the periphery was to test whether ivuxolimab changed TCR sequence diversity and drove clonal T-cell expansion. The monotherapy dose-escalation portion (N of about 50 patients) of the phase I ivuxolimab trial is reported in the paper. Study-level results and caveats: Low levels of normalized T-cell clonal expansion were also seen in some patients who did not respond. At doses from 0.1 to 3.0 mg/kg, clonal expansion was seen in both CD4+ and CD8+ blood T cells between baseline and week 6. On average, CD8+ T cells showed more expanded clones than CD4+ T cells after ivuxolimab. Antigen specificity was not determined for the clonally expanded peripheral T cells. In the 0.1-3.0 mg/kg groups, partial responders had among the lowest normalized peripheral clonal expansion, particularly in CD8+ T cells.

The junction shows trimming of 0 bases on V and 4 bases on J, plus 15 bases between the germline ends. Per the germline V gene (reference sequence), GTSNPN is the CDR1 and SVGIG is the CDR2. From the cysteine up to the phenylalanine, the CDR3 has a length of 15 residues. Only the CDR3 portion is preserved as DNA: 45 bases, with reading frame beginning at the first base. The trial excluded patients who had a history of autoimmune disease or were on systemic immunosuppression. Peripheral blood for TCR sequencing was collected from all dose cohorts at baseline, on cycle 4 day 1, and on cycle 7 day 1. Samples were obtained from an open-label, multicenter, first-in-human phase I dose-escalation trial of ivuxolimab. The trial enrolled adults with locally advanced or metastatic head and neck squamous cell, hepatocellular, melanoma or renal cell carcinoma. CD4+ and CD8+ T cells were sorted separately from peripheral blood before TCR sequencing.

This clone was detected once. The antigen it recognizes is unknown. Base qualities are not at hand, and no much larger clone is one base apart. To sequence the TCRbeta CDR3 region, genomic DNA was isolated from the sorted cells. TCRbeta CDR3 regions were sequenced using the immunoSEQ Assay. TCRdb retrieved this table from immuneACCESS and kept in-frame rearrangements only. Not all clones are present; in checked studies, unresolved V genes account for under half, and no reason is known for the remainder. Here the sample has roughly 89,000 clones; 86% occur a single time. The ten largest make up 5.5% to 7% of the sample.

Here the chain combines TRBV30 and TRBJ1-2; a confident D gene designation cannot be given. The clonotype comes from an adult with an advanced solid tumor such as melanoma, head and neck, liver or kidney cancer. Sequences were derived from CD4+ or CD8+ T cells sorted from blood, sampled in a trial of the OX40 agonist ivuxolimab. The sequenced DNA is TGTGCCTGGAGTGTATGGGCACGAAGGACCTATGGCTACACCTTC. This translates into CAWSVWARRTYGYTF.